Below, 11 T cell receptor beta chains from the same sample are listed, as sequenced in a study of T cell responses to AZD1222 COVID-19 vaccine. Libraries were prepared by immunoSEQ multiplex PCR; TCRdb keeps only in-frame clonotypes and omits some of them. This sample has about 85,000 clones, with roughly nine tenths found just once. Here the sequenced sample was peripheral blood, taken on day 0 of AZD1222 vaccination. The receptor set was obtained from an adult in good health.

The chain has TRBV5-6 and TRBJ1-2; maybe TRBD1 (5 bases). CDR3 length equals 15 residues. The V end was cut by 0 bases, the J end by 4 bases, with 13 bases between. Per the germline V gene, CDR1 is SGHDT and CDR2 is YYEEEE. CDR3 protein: CASSLGNPGGYGYTF. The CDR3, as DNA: TGTGCCAGCAGCTTGGGGAATCCCGGGGGCTATGGCTACACCTTC.

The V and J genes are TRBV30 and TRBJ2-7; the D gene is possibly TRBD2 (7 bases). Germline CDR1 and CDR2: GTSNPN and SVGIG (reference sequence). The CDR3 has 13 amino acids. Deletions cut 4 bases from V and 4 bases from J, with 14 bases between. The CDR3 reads CAWTGGIGYEQYF. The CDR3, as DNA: TGTGCCTGGACGGGGGGCATAGGTTACGAGCAGTACTTC.

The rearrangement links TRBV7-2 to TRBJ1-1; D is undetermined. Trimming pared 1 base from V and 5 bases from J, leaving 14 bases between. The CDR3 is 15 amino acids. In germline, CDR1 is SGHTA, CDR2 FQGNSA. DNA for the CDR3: TGTGCCAGCAGCTTAGGGACCCAATCGAGGACTGAAGCTTTCTTT. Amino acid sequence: CASSLGTQSRTEAFF.

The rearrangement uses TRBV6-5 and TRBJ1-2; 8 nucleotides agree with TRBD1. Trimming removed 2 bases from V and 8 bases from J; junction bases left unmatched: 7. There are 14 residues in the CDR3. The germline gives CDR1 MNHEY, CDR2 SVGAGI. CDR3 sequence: CASSYVAGGEGYTF. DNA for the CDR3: TGTGCCAGCAGTTACGTGGCAGGGGGCGAGGGCTACACCTTC.

Written as DNA, the CDR3 is TGTGCCAGCACTAGACAGGGGGTGAGGGAGCAGTACTTC. It codes for CASTRQGVREQYF. The rearrangement uses TRBV25-1 and TRBJ2-7; TRBD1 matches at 9 bases. Germline V lookup: CDR1 MGHDK, CDR2 SYGVNS. V gave up 7 bases and J gave up 7 bases; unmatched junction bases: 8. This CDR3 contains 13 residues.

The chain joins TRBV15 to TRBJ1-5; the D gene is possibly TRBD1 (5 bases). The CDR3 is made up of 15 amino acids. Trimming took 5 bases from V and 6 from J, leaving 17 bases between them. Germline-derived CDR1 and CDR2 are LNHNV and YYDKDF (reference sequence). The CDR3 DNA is TGTGCCACCAGCCCGGGGGGATGGCTGGGTCAGCCCCAGCATTTT. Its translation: CATSPGGWLGQPQHF.

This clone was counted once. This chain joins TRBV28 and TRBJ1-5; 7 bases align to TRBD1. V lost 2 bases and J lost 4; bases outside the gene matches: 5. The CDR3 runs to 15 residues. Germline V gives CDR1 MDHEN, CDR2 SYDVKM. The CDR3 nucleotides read TGTGCCAGCAGTTTAGAGGGGGCGTCAAATCAGCCCCAGCATTTT. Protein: CASSLEGASNQPQHF.

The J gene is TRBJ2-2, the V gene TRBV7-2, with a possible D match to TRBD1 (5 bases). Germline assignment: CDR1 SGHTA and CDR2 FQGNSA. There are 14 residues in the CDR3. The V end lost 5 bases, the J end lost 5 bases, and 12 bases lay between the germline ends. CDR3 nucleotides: TGTGCCAGCAGCACGGTTGGGGCTACCGGGGAGCTGTTTTTT. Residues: CASSTVGATGELFF.

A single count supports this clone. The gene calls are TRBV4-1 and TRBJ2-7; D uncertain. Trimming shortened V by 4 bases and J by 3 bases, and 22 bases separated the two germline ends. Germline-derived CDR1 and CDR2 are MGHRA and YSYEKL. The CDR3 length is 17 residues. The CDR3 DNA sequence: TGCGCCAGCAGCCGAGATAGTACTCCGCCTGATGGCTACGAGCAGTACTTC. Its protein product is CASSRDSTPPDGYEQYF.

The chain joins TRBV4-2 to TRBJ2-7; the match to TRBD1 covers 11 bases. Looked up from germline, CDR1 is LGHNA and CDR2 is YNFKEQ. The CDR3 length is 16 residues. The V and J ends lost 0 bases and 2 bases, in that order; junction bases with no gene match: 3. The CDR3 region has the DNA TGTGCCAGCAGCCAAGATGGGACAGGGGGTACCTACGAGCAGTACTTC. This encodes CASSQDGTGGTYEQYF.

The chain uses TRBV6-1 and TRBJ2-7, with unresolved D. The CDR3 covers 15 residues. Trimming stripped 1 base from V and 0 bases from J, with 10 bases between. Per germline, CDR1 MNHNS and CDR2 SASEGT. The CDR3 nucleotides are TGTGCCAGCAGTGAAGAAGGAGTCTACTCCTACGAGCAGTACTTC. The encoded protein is CASSEEGVYSYEQYF.